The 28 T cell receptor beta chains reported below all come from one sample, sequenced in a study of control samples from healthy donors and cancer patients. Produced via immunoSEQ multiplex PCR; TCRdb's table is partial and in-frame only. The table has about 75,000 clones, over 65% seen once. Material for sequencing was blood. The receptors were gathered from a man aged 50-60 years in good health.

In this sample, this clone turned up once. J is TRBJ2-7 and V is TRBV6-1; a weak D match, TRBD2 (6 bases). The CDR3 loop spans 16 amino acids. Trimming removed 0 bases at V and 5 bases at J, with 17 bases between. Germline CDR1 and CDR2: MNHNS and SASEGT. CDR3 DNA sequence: TGTGCCAGCAGTGAAGCCCGCGGGGACGGCGGAGACGAGCAGTACTTC. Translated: CASSEARGDGGDEQYF.

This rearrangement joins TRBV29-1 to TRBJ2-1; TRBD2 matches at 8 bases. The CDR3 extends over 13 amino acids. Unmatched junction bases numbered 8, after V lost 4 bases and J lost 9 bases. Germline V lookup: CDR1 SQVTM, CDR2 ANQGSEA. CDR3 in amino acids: CSVGSGNPSEQFF. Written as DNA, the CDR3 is TGCAGCGTTGGTAGCGGGAATCCCAGTGAGCAGTTCTTC.

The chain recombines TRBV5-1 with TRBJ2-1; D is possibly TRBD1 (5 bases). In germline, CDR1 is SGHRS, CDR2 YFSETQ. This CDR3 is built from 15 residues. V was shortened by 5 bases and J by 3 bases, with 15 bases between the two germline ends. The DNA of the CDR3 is TGCGCCAGCAGTTCGGACACGCCAGTCTACAATGAGCAGTTCTTC. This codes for CASSSDTPVYNEQFF.

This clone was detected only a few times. As DNA, the CDR3 is TGTGCCAGTAGTAGAGGTAGGTGGAGGCCTGAAGCTTTCTTT. Amino acid sequence: CASSRGRWRPEAFF. This chain uses TRBV19 with TRBJ1-1; no firm D call. The V end was cut by 4 bases, the J end by 6 bases, with 15 bases between. Germline-derived CDR1 and CDR2 are LNHDA and SQIVND (reference sequence). The CDR3 is made up of 14 amino acids.

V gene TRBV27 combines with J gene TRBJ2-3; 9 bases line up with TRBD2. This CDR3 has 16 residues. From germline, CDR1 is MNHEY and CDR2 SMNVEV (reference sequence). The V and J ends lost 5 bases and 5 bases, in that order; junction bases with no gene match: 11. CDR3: CASSRSWREGRDTQYF. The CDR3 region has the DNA TGTGCCAGCAGTCGGTCTTGGCGGGAGGGGAGAGATACGCAGTATTTT.

CDR3 sequence: CASSLDGQGRYEQYF. In DNA form, the CDR3 reads TGTGCCAGCAGCCTAGACGGACAGGGCCGCTACGAGCAGTACTTC. The chain employs TRBV5-5 and TRBJ2-7; 8 positions match TRBD1. The V segment lost 4 bases and the J segment 3 bases; nucleotides outside the gene matches: 9. This CDR3 region has 15 residues. In germline, CDR1 is SGHKS, CDR2 YYEKEE (reference sequence).

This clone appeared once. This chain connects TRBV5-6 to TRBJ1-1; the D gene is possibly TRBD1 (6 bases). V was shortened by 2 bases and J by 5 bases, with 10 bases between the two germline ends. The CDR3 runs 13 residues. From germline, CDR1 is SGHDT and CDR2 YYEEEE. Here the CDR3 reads CASSLAGTTEAFF. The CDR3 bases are TGTGCCAGCAGCTTAGCAGGGACAACTGAAGCTTTCTTT. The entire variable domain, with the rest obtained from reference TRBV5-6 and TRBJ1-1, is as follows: DAGVTQSPTHLIKTRGQQVTLRCSPKSGHDTVSWYQQALGQGPQFIFQYYEEEERQRGNFPDRFSGHQFPNYSSELNVNALLLGDSALYLCASSLAGTTEAFFGQGTRLTVV.

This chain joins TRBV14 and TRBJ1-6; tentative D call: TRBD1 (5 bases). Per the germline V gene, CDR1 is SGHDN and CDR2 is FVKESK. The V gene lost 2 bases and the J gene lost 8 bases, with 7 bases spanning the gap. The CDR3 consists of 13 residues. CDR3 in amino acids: CASSQQGYSPLHF. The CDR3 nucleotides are TGTGCCAGCAGCCAACAGGGATATTCACCCCTCCACTTT.

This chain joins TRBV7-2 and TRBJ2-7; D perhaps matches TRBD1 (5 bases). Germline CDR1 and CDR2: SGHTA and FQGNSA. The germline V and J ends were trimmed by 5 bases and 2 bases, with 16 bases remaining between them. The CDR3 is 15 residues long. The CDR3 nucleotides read TGTGCCAGCAGCCCAAGGGTGGACACCACCTACGAGCAGTACTTC. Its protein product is CASSPRVDTTYEQYF. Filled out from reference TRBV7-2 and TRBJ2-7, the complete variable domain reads GAGVSQSPSNKVTEKGKDVELRCDPISGHTALYWYRQSLGQGLEFLIYFQGNSAPDKSGLPSDRFSAERTGGSVSTLTIQRTQQEDSAVYLCASSPRVDTTYEQYFGPGTRLTVT.

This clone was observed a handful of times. The CDR3 nucleotides read TGTGCCAGCAGCGCCGAATTGGTACAATTCTACGAGCAGTACTTC. This encodes CASSAELVQFYEQYF. The chain joins TRBV7-2 to TRBJ2-7; no clear D. CDR1 SGHTA and CDR2 FQGNSA come from the germline V gene. Deletions cut 5 bases from V and 3 bases from J, with 17 bases between. This CDR3 region has 15 residues.

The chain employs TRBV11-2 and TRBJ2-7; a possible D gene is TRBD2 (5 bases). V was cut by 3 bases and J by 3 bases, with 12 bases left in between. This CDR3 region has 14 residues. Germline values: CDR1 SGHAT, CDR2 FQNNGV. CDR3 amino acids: CASSFEDFYYEQYF. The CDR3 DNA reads TGTGCCAGCAGCTTTGAGGACTTCTACTACGAGCAGTACTTC. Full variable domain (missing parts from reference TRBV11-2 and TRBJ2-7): EAGVAQSPRYKIIEKRQSVAFWCNPISGHATLYWYQQILGQGPKLLIQFQNNGVVDDSQLPKDRFSAERLKGVDSTLKIQPAKLEDSAVYLCASSFEDFYYEQYFGPGTRLTVT.

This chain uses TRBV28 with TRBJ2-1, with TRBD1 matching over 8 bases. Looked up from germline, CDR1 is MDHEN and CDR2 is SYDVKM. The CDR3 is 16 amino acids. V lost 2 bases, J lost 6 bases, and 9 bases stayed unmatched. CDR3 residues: CASSLPQGAGSNEQFF. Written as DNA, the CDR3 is TGTGCCAGCAGTTTACCGCAGGGGGCTGGCTCCAATGAGCAGTTCTTC.

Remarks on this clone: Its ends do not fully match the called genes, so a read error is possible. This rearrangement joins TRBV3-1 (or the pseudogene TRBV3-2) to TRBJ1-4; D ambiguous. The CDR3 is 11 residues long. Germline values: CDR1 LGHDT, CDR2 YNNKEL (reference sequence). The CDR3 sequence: CASSQGADNVF. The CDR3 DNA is TGTGCCAGCAGCCAAGGCGCAGATAACGTTTTT.

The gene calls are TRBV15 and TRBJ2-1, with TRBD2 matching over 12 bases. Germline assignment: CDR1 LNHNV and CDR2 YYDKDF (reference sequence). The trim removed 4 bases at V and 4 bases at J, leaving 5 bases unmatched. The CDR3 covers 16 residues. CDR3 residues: CATSTPTSGGYNEQFF. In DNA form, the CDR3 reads TGTGCCACCAGCACCCCTACTAGCGGGGGGTACAATGAGCAGTTCTTC.

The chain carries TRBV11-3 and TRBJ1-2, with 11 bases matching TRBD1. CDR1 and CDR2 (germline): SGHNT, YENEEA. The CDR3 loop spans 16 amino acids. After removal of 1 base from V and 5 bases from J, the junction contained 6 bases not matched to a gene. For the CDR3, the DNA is TGTGCCAGCAGCTTAGGTCGGACAGGGGGCAGGTATGGCTACACCTTC. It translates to CASSLGRTGGRYGYTF.

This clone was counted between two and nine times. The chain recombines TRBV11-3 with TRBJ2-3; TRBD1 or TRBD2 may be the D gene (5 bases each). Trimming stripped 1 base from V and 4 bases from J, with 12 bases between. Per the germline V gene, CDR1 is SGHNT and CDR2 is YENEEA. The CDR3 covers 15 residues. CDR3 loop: CASSLGAGTADTQYF. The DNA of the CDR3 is TGTGCCAGCAGCTTAGGGGCAGGGACGGCAGATACGCAGTATTTT. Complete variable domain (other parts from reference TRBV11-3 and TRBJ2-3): EAGVVQSPRYKIIEKKQPVAFWCNPISGHNTLYWYLQNLGQGPELLIRYENEEAVDDSQLPKDRFSAERLKGVDSTLKIQPAELGDSAVYLCASSLGAGTADTQYFGPGTRLTVL.

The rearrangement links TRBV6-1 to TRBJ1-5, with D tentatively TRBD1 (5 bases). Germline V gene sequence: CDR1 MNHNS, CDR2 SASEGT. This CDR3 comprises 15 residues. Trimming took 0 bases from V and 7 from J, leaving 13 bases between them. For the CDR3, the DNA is TGTGCCAGCAGTGAAGCGGGGGGAGTGGGGCAGCCCCAGCATTTT. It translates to CASSEAGGVGQPQHF.

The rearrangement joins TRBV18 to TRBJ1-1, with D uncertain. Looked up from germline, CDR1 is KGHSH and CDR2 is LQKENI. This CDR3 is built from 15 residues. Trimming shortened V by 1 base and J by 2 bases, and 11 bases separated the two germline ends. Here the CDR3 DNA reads TGTGCCAGCTCACCACGGGGAGCCCCCAACACTGAAGCTTTCTTT. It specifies CASSPRGAPNTEAFF.

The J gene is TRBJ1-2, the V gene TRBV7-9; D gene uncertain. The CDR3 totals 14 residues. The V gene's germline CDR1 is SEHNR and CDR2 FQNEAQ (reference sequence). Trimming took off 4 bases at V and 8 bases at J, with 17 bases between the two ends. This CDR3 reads CASSSPGRPGGYTF. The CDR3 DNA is TGTGCCAGCAGCTCCCCAGGCAGGCCTGGAGGCTACACCTTC. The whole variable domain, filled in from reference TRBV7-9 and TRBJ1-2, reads DTGVSQNPRHKITKRGQNVTFRCDPISEHNRLYWYRQTLGQGPEFLTYFQNEAQLEKSRLLSDRFSAERPKGSFSTLEIQRTEQGDSAMYLCASSSPGRPGGYTFGSGTRLTVV.

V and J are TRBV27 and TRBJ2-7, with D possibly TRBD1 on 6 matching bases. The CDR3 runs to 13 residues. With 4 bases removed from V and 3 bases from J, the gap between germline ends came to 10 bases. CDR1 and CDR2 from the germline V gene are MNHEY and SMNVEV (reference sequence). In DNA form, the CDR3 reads TGTGCCAGCAGTTCTTACAGGGACTACGAGCAGTACTTC. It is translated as CASSSYRDYEQYF.

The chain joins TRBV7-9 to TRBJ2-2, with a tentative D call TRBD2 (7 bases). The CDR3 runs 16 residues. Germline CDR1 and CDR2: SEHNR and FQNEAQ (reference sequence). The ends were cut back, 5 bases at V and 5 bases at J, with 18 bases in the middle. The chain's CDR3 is CASSPRTRRGTGELFF. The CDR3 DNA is TGTGCCAGCAGCCCTAGGACTAGAAGGGGGACCGGGGAGCTGTTTTTT.

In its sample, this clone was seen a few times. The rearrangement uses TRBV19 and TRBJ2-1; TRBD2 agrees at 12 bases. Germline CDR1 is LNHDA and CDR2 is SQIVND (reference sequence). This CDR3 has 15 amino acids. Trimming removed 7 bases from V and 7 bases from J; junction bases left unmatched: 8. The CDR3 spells CASTETSGRSNEQFF. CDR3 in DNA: TGTGCCAGTACTGAGACTAGCGGGAGATCAAATGAGCAGTTCTTC.

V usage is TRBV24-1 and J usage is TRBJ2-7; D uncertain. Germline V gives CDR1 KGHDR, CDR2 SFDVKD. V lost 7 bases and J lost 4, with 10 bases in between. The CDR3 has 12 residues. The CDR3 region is CATSRDTYEQYF. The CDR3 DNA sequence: TGTGCCACCAGCCGAGACACGTACGAGCAGTACTTC.

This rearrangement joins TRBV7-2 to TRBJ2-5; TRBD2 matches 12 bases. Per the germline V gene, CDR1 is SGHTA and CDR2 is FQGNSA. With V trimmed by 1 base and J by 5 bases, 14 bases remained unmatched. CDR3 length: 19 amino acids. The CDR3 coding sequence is TGTGCCAGCAGCTTAGATCGTCCGCTAGCGGGAGGGCCGGTCGAGACCCAGTACTTC. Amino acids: CASSLDRPLAGGPVETQYF.

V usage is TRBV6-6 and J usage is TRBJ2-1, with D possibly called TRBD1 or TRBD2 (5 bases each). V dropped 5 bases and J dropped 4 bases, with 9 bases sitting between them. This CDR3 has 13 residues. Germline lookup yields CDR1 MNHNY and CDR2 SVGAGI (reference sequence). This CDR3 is CASSPGRYNEQFF. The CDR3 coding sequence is TGTGCCAGCAGTCCGGGACGATACAATGAGCAGTTCTTC.

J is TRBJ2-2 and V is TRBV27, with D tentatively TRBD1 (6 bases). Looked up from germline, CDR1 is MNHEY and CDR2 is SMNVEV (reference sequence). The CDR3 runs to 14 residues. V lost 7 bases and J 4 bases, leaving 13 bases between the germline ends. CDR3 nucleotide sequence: TGTGCCAGCACCGGGACATATTTCACCGGGGAGCTGTTTTTT. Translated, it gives CASTGTYFTGELFF.

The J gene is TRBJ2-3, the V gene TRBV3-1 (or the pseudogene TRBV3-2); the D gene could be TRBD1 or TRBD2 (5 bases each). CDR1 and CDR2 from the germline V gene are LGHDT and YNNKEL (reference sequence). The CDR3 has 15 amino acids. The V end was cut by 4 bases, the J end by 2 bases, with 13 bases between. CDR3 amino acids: CASSRDGRYTDTQYF. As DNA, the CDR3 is TGTGCCAGCAGCCGGGACGGACGTTACACAGATACGCAGTATTTT.

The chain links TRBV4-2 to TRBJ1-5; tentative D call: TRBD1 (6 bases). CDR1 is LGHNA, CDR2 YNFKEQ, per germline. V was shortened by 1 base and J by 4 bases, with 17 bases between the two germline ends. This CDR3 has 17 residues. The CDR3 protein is CASSQGGGGGRNQPQHF. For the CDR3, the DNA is TGTGCCAGCAGCCAAGGGGGGGGCGGGGGACGAAATCAGCCCCAGCATTTT.